These 17 T cell receptor beta chains were sequenced from one sample in a study of graft-versus-host responses after intestinal transplantation. Their antigens are not known. Produced via immunoSEQ multiplex PCR; TCRdb's table is partial and in-frame only. The data show tens of thousands of clones, 84% seen once. Material: unstimulated CD4+ T cells sorted from spleen or lymph node cells, obtained before transplant. The source is a human donor who was the organ donor for an intestinal transplant.

The chain is built from TRBV25-1 and TRBJ2-3, with TRBD2 matching over 11 bases. The CDR3 has 14 residues. The V gene's germline CDR1 is MGHDK and CDR2 SYGVNS. V shed 6 bases and J 1 base; nucleotides not matched to a gene: 0. The CDR3: CASRLAGGTDTQYF. The DNA of the CDR3 is TGTGCCAGCAGACTAGCGGGGGGCACAGATACGCAGTATTTT.

J is TRBJ1-1 and V is TRBV5-6, with 8 bases that match TRBD1. Per the germline V gene, CDR1 is SGHDT and CDR2 is YYEEEE. Unmatched junction bases numbered 6, after V lost 4 bases and J lost 1 base. The CDR3 contains 15 residues. The CDR3 DNA reads as TGTGCCAGCAGCGACTCCGGGACAGGGAACACTGAAGCTTTCTTT. This encodes CASSDSGTGNTEAFF.

This chain links TRBV29-1 with TRBJ2-2; D uncertain. From germline, CDR1 is SQVTM and CDR2 ANQGSEA. This CDR3 is 13 amino acids long. V was trimmed by 4 bases and J by 6 bases, leaving 12 bases between them. CDR3 DNA: TGCAGCGTTGTAGTTGGCGGTTCCGGGGAGCTGTTTTTT. Its protein is CSVVVGGSGELFF.

The CDR3 region is CASRATSGGADTQYF. As DNA, the CDR3 is TGTGCCAGCAGAGCAACTAGCGGGGGGGCAGATACGCAGTATTTT. This chain connects TRBV6-5 to TRBJ2-3; 13 bases are a match to TRBD2. CDR3 length equals 15 residues. Germline V CDR1 and CDR2: MNHEY, SVGAGI. J was trimmed by 4 bases and V by 6 bases; bases with no gene match: 4.

The chain carries TRBV6-5 and TRBJ2-3, with TRBD1 as a possible D gene (6 bases). Germline V CDR1 and CDR2: MNHEY, SVGAGI. This CDR3 is 14 amino acids long. The germline V and J ends were trimmed by 4 bases and 0 bases, with 8 bases remaining between them. The CDR3 bases are TGTGCCAGCAGTTCAGGGGATAGCACAGATACGCAGTATTTT. It yields the protein CASSSGDSTDTQYF.

CDR3 region: CASSTRQGGSYEQYV. As DNA, the CDR3 is TGTGCCAGCAGTACACGACAGGGTGGCTCCTACGAGCAGTACGTC. This chain uses TRBV28 with TRBJ2-7; the match to TRBD1 covers 7 bases. The CDR3 consists of 15 residues. The germline V gene has CDR1 MDHEN and CDR2 SYDVKM. Trimming removed 5 bases from V and 0 bases from J; junction bases left unmatched: 7.

The J gene is TRBJ1-3, the V gene TRBV6-1; possible D gene TRBD1, 5 bases. V was pared by 2 bases and J by 1 base, with 12 bases between. The CDR3 consists of 16 residues. Germline CDR1 reads MNHNS; CDR2 reads SASEGT. CDR3 DNA: TGTGCCAGCAGTGAAAGGGGCCAGGGTTCTGGAAACACCATATATTTT. Translated, it gives CASSERGQGSGNTIYF.

CDR3 bases: TGCAGCGCTAGGACAGGGGGATTCGGCTACACCTTC. Its translation: CSARTGGFGYTF. The gene calls are TRBV29-1 and TRBJ1-2; TRBD1 aligns across 10 bases. After removal of 7 bases from V and 8 bases from J, the junction contained 7 bases not matched to a gene. Germline V lookup: CDR1 SQVTM, CDR2 ANQGSEA. CDR3 length equals 12 residues.

This clone was seen only a few times. The chain recombines TRBV28 with TRBJ2-7; tentatively, D is TRBD1 (7 bases). Trimming shortened V by 7 bases and J by 3 bases, and 16 bases separated the two germline ends. This CDR3 has 14 amino acids. Germline values: CDR1 MDHEN, CDR2 SYDVKM. The CDR3 reads CASTSTGRGYEQYV. Written as DNA, the CDR3 is TGTGCCAGCACCTCGACAGGGCGGGGCTACGAGCAGTACGTC.

This clone was counted once. The chain employs TRBV4-3 and TRBJ2-2; D gene uncertain. Germline CDR1 and CDR2: LGHNA and YSLEER. This CDR3 has 17 residues. The V end lost 0 bases, the J end lost 0 bases, and 11 bases lay between the germline ends. This chain's CDR3 is CASSQDWQAANTGELFF. CDR3 nucleotides: TGCGCCAGCAGCCAAGATTGGCAGGCTGCGAACACCGGGGAGCTGTTTTTT.

J is TRBJ2-3 and V is TRBV7-9, with 9 nucleotides matching TRBD2. This CDR3 has 14 amino acids. The germline V gene encodes CDR1 SEHNR and CDR2 FQNEAQ (reference sequence). V shed 3 bases, J shed 6 bases, and the junction held 4 bases outside the gene matches. The CDR3 is CASSFGGGVDTQYF. CDR3 nucleotides: TGTGCCAGCAGCTTTGGCGGGGGGGTGGATACGCAGTATTTT. The full variable domain, completed using reference TRBV7-9 and TRBJ2-3, is DTGVSQNPRHKITKRGQNVTFRCDPISEHNRLYWYRQTLGQGPEFLTYFQNEAQLEKSRLLSDRFSAERPKGSFSTLEIQRTEQGDSAMYLCASSFGGGVDTQYFGPGTRLTVL.

Points on this clone: In the same sample, other DNA sequences code for this CDR3. This chain connects TRBV6-1 to TRBJ2-5; 7 nucleotides align to TRBD1. Germline lookup yields CDR1 MNHNS and CDR2 SASEGT. The J segment lost 5 bases and the V segment lost 6 bases, leaving 6 bases of the junction unmatched. The CDR3 sequence is 13 residues long. CDR3 sequence reads: CASSGDRVETQYF. The DNA for the CDR3 is TGTGCCAGCAGCGGAGACAGGGTTGAGACCCAGTACTTC.

The chain couples TRBV15 to TRBJ1-2, with D perhaps TRBD1 (6 bases). Germline CDR1 and CDR2: LNHNV and YYDKDF (reference sequence). The V gene lost 1 base and the J gene lost 2 bases, with 8 bases spanning the gap. This CDR3 spans 14 amino acids. CDR3 loop: CATSRAGQNYGYTF. In DNA form, the CDR3 reads TGTGCCACCAGCAGAGCCGGACAGAACTATGGCTACACCTTC.

The V and J genes are TRBV18 and TRBJ1-5, with TRBD1 matching 7 bases. After removal of 6 bases from V and 2 bases from J, the junction contained 10 bases not matched to a gene. Germline assignment: CDR1 KGHSH and CDR2 LQKENI. This CDR3 comprises 16 residues. CDR3 in DNA: TGTGCCAGCTCGGTAACTCCCGGGACAGGCAATCAGCCCCAGCATTTT. The encoded protein is CASSVTPGTGNQPQHF. Full variable domain (rest looked up from reference TRBV18 and TRBJ1-5): NAGVMQNPRHLVRRRGQEARLRCSPMKGHSHVYWYRQLPEEGLKFMVYLQKENIIDESGMPKERFSAEFPKEGPSILRIQQVVRGDSAAYFCASSVTPGTGNQPQHFGDGTRLSIL.

The chain uses TRBV11-2 and TRBJ2-2; TRBD2 might be the D (5 bases). With 2 bases removed from V and 2 bases from J, the gap between germline ends came to 9 bases. The CDR3 extends over 15 amino acids. Germline V lookup: CDR1 SGHAT, CDR2 FQNNGV. The chain's CDR3 is CASSLMRVNTGELFF. In nucleotides, the CDR3 is TGTGCCAGCAGCTTAATGAGGGTTAACACCGGGGAGCTGTTTTTT.

This clone was counted only a few times. The V and J genes are TRBV6-5 and TRBJ1-4; 8 bases line up with TRBD1. J lost 8 bases, V lost 1 base, and 0 bases had no gene match. The CDR3 is 13 amino acids. Germline CDR1 and CDR2: MNHEY and SVGAGI. CDR3 nucleotides: TGTGCCAGCAGTTACTACAGGGGGGAAAAACTGTTTTTT. This encodes CASSYYRGEKLFF.

This chain links TRBV28 with TRBJ2-5, with TRBD1 identical over 8 bases. Trimming removed 6 bases from V and 7 bases from J; junction bases left unmatched: 10. Germline V gene data show CDR1 as MDHEN and CDR2 as SYDVKM. There are 14 residues in the CDR3. CDR3 sequence reads: CASRTSGGEGTQYF. CDR3 in DNA: TGTGCCAGCAGAACCTCAGGGGGCGAAGGGACCCAGTACTTC.